The rows below give T cell receptor beta chains drawn from one sample of a study of blood T cell repertoires in COVID-19. The method was immunoSEQ multiplex PCR; TCRdb's version includes in-frame clones alone and lacks a portion of them. The table includes some 210,000 clones, about nine tenths detected once. Sequenced material: peripheral blood. These receptors all come from a man aged 60 to 75 who had recovered from COVID-19. CDR3s include the opening cysteine and the closing phenylalanine or tryptophan. Each record gives: V gene, clone size, J gene, CDR3 protein. A row's size may be missing; if present it is once, few, many or a size class.

V: TRBV19
size: -
J: TRBJ1-1
CDR3: CASSIPRGAAEAFF

V: TRBV11-2
size: -
J: TRBJ1-1
CDR3: CASSLTSATEAFF

V: TRBV2
size: -
J: TRBJ1-4
CDR3: CASSGQGANEKLFF

V: TRBV5-5
size: -
J: TRBJ1-2
CDR3: CASSWTGSLNYGYTF

V: TRBV2
size: -
J: TRBJ2-3
CDR3: CASRKLAGGPRDTQYF

V: TRBV28
size: -
J: TRBJ1-5
CDR3: CASSLGGARNQPQHF

V: TRBV4-3
size: -
J: TRBJ2-1
CDR3: CASSQAPGWRTVNNEQFF

V: TRBV5-6
size: -
J: TRBJ1-2
CDR3: CASSSDIYGYTF

V: TRBV6-6
size: -
J: TRBJ1-3
CDR3: CASSHWTSGNTIYF

V: TRBV18
size: -
J: TRBJ1-6
CDR3: CASSMGDRYNSPLHF

V: TRBV19
size: -
J: TRBJ1-5
CDR3: CASSIEGQGNQPQHF

V: TRBV14
size: few
J: TRBJ2-7
CDR3: CASSQPGTSGRPQYF

V: TRBV19
size: few
J: TRBJ1-5
CDR3: CASSIPGYSNQPQHF

V: TRBV2
size: -
J: TRBJ2-2
CDR3: CASSGQGRNTGELFF

V: TRBV30
size: once
J: TRBJ2-7
CDR3: CAWSSTSLGGGFEQYF